This TCR beta chain was obtained from a study of shared clonotypes between healthy human individuals. Broader study findings: Memory subsets generally showed lower estimated richness than naive subsets. Clonotype sharing among donors was thought likely to change with sequencing depth. Generation of non-shared clonotypes was less probable than generation of clonotypes shared by all four donors. Several donors shared roughly 5% of their naive CD4 clonotypes.

V lost 4 bases, J lost 1 base, and 13 bases lay in between. The CDR3 has 15 residues. Germline values: CDR1 SGHRS, CDR2 YFSETQ. This clone was observed a few times. Its antigen is not identified. Produced via immunoSEQ multiplex PCR; TCRdb's table is partial and in-frame only. The data hold about 330,000 clones, with roughly 70% observed a single time. This TCR was sampled from a man between 25 and 39 years old in good health. Sequences were obtained from memory CD4+ T cells sorted from blood. Documented subset: CD45RA-negative fraction. V and J are TRBV5-1 and TRBJ2-3; a weak D match, TRBD1 (6 bases). CDR3 DNA sequence: TGCGCCAGCAGCCAACAGGGAGTGGGCACAGATACGCAGTATTTT. Its protein is CASSQQGVGTDTQYF.